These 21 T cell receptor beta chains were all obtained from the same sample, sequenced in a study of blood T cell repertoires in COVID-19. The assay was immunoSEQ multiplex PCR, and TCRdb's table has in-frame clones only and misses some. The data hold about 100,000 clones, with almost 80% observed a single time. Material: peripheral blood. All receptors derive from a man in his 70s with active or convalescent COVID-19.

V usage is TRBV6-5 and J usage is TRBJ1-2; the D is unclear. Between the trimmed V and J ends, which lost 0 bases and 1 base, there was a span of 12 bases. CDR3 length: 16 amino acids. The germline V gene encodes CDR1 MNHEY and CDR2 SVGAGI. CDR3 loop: CASSYSAMGSNYGYTF. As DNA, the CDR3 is TGTGCCAGCAGTTACTCGGCTATGGGCAGTAACTATGGCTACACCTTC.

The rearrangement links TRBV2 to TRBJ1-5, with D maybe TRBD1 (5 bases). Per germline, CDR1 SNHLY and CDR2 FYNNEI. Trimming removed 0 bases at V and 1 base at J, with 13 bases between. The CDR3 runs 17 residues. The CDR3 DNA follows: TGTGCCAGCAGTGAAGCCTTCGCAGGGCAAAGCAATCAGCCCCAGCATTTT. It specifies CASSEAFAGQSNQPQHF.

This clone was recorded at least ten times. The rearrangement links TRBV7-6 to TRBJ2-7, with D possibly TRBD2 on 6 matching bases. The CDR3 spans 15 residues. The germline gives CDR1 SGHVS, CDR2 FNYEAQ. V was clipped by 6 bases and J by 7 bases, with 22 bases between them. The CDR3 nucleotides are TGTGCCAGCAGTTCAGGCCCGGGACTCCTAGTAGAGCAGTACTTC. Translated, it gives CASSSGPGLLVEQYF. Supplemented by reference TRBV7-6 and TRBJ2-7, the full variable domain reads GAGVSQSPRYKVTKRGQDVALRCDPISGHVSLYWYRQALGQGPEFLTYFNYEAQQDKSGLPNDRFSAERPEGSISTLTIQRTEQRDSAMYRCASSSGPGLLVEQYFGPGTRLTVT.

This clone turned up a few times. The CDR3 reads CATSDKGLAGSETQYF. The CDR3, as DNA: TGTGCCACCAGTGATAAGGGACTAGCGGGATCGGAGACCCAGTACTTC. V gene TRBV24-1 combines with J gene TRBJ2-5; 13 bases align to TRBD2. Germline V gene data show CDR1 as KGHDR and CDR2 as SFDVKD. J was trimmed by 5 bases and V by 3 bases; bases with no gene match: 5. CDR3 length: 16 amino acids.

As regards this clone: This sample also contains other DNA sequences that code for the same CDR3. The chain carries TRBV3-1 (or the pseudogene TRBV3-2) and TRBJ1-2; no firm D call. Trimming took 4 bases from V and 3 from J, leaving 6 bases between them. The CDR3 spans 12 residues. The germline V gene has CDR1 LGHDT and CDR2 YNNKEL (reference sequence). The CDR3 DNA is TGTGCCAGCAGCCCCGGGGACTATGGCTACACCTTC. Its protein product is CASSPGDYGYTF.

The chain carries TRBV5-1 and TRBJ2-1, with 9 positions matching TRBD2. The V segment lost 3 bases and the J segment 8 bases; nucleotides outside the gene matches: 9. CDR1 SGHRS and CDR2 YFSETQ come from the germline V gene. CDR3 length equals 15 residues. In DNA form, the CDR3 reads TGCGCCAGCAGCTCCCTGGGCGGGGGGGGCTATGAGCAGTTCTTC. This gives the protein CASSSLGGGGYEQFF. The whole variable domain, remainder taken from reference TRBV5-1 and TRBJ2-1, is KAGVTQTPRYLIKTRGQQVTLSCSPISGHRSVSWYQQTPGQGLQFLFEYFSETQRNKGNFPGRFSGRQFSNSRSEMNVSTLELGDSALYLCASSSLGGGGYEQFFGPGTRLTVL.

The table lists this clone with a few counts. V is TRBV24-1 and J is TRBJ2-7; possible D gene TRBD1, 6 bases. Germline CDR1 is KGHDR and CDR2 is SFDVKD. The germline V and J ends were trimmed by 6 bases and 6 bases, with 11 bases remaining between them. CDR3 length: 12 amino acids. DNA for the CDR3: TGTGCCACCAGTACAGGGTACGGCGAGCAGTACTTC. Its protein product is CATSTGYGEQYF.

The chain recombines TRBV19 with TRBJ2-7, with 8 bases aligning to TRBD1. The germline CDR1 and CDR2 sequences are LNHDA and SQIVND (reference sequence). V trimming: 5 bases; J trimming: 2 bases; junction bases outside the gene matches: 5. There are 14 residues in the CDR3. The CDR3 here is CASSLRTGPYEQYF. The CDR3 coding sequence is TGTGCCAGTAGTCTACGGACAGGGCCCTACGAGCAGTACTTC.

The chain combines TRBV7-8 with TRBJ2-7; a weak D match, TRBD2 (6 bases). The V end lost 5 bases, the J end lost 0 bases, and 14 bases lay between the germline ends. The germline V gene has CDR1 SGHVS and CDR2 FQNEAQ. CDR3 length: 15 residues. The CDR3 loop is CASSPPGTVSYEQYF. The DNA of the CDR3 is TGTGCCAGCAGCCCTCCCGGGACTGTCTCCTACGAGCAGTACTTC.

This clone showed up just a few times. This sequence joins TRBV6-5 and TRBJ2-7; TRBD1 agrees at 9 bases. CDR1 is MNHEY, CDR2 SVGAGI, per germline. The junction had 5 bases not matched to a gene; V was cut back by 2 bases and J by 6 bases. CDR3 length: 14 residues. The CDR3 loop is CASSYSGQGFEQYF. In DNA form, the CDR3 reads TGTGCCAGCAGTTACAGTGGACAGGGGTTCGAGCAGTACTTC.

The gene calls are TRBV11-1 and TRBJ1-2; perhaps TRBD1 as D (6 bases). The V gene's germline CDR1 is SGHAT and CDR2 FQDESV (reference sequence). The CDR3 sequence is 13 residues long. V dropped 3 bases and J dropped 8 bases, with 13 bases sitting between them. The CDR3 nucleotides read TGTGCCAGCAGCTTTGCCAGGGGAGTAGGCTACACCTTC. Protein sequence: CASSFARGVGYTF.

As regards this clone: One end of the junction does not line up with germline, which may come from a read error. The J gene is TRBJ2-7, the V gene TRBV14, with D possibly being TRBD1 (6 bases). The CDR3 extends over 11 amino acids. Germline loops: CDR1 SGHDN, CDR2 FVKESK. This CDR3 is CASSSPGTPIF. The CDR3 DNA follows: TGTGCCAGCAGCTCTCCCGGGACACCGATCTTC. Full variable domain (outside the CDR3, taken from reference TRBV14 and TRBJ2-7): EAGVTQFPSHSVIEKGQTVTLRCDPISGHDNLYWYRRVMGKEIKFLLHFVKESKQDESGMPNNRFLAERTGGTYSTLKVQPAELEDSGVYFCASSSPGTPIFGPGTRLTVT.

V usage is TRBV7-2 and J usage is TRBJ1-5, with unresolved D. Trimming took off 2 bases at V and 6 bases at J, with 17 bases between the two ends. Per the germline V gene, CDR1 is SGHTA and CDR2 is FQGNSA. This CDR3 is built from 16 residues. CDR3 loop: CASSLSGHLAIQPQHF. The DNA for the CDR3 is TGTGCCAGCAGCTTATCCGGTCACCTAGCAATTCAGCCCCAGCATTTT.

This CDR3 is CASSQRTGEAFF. CDR3 coding DNA: TGTGCCAGCAGCCAGAGGACAGGGGAAGCTTTCTTT. The V gene is TRBV4-2, the J gene TRBJ1-1; 8 nucleotides agree with TRBD1. This CDR3 has 12 residues. Germline values: CDR1 LGHNA, CDR2 YNFKEQ. Unmatched junction bases numbered 2, after V lost 3 bases and J lost 8 bases.

The CDR3 bases are TGTGCCAGCAGTGACTCAGCGGGGGCGAACACTGAAGCTTTCTTT. Residues: CASSDSAGANTEAFF. V is TRBV6-4 and J is TRBJ1-1; a possible D gene is TRBD1 (6 bases). The germline V gene encodes CDR1 MRHNA and CDR2 SNTAGT. The V and J ends lost 0 bases and 1 base respectively, with 9 bases between them. The CDR3 totals 15 residues.

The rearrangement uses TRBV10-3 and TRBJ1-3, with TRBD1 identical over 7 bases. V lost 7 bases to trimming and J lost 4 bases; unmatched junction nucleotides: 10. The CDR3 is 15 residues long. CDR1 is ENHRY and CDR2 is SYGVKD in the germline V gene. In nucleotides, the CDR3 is TGTGCCATCATATCCGACAGGGCGAGAGGAAACACCATATATTTT. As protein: CAIISDRARGNTIYF.

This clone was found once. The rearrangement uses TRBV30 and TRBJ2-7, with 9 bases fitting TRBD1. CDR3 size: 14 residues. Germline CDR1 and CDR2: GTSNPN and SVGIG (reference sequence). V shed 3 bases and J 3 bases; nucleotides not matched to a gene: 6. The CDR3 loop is CAWSPGQGFYEQYF. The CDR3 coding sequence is TGTGCCTGGAGCCCAGGACAGGGGTTCTACGAGCAGTACTTC. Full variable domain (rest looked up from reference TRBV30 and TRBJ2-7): SQTIHQWPATLVQPVGSPLSLECTVEGTSNPNLYWYRQAAGRGLQLLFYSVGIGQISSEVPQNLSASRPQDRQFILSSKKLLLSDSGFYLCAWSPGQGFYEQYFGPGTRLTVT.

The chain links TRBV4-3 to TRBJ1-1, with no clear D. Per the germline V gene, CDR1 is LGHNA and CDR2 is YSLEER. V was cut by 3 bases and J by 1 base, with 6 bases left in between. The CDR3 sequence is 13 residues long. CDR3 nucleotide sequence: TGCGCCAGCAGCCAGTCCAGGAACACTGAAGCTTTCTTT. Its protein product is CASSQSRNTEAFF.

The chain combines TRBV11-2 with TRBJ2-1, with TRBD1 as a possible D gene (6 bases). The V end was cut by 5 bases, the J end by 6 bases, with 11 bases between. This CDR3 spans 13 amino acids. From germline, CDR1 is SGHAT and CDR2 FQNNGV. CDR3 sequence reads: CASSPGHRNEQFF. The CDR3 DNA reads TGTGCCAGCAGCCCGGGACACCGCAATGAGCAGTTCTTC.

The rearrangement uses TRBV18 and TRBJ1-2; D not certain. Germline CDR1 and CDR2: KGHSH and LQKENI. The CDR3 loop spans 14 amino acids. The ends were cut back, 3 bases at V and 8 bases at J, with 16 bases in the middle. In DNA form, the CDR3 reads TGTGCCAGCTCACCCCGGGGTGGCCCGGGGGGCTACACCTTC. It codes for CASSPRGGPGGYTF.

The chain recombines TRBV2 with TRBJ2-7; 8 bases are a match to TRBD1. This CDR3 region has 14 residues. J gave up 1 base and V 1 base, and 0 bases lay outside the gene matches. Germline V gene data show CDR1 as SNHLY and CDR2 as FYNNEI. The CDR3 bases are TGTGCCAGCAGTGAAGGGACAGGGTCCTACGAGCAGTACTTC. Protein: CASSEGTGSYEQYF.